This TCR beta chain is drawn from a study of blood T cell repertoires in COVID-19. About the study: Samples taken during acute and convalescent COVID-19 were collected in the United States, Italy and Spain. Nucleic acid was either cDNA or gDNA, and it came from T cells, B-cell-depleted T cells, or PBMCs.

Germline CDR1 reads SGHTA; CDR2 reads FQGNSA. This CDR3 has 13 amino acids. The ends were cut back, 3 bases at V and 6 bases at J, with 10 bases in the middle. Per the original methods: Reference gene primers were amplified, and this amplification served to estimate nucleated cell counts. Sequencing was performed with immunoSEQ multiplex PCR; in TCRdb, only in-frame clones are kept and a portion is missing. V, J and clone size derive from that table, while D and trimming were established from the DNA sequence. The top ten hold 6.6% of the sample, which has some 70,000 clones, about nine tenths seen once.

This TCR was recovered from a man aged 50 to 60 with active COVID-19. V usage is TRBV7-2 and J usage is TRBJ2-3; D possibly corresponds to TRBD1 (6 bases). Specimen: peripheral blood. Written as DNA, the CDR3 is TGTGCCAGCAGCTTCGCAAGGGGGGATACGCAGTATTTT. Protein sequence: CASSFARGDTQYF.